This TCR beta chain was documented in a study of blood T cell repertoires in COVID-19. TCRdb's copy holds only in-frame clones and misses some; the assay was immunoSEQ multiplex PCR. The table lists about 150,000 clones, approximately 88% of them singletons. V dropped 2 bases and J dropped 3; count of bases not matched to a gene: 1. Looked up from germline, CDR1 is MNHNY and CDR2 is SVGAGI (reference sequence). The CDR3 is 16 amino acids. This receptor was taken from a human donor in a cohort sampled during active COVID-19. The sample consisted of peripheral blood. V and J are TRBV6-6 and TRBJ2-2, with 12 bases matching TRBD2. CDR3 loop: CASSYGLAGYTGELFF. As DNA, the CDR3 is TGTGCCAGCAGTTACGGACTAGCGGGATACACCGGGGAGCTGTTTTTT.